This T cell receptor (beta chain) was obtained from a study of beta chain features in type 1 diabetes. The whole isolated RNA underwent reverse transcription, so sequencing captured expressed TCRB transcripts. Sequencing used immunoSEQ multiplex PCR; TCRdb keeps in-frame clones, though not all of them. The sample yields a few hundred thousand clones, over 12% seen once. This clone was seen only a few times. What it binds is not known. Study results and caveats: A greater similarity of naive, central memory and Treg TCRB repertoires was seen among patients than among healthy donors. Patients with Type 1 diabetes showed moderately but significantly shorter TCRB CDR3s in all four CD4+ subsets. Reduced insertions and increased deletions marked VDJ junctions in type 1 diabetes patients. Although PCR might favor shorter templates, it would do so equally in patients and controls.

CDR1 and CDR2 from the germline V gene are KGHSH and LQKENI. The CDR3 covers 13 residues. Deletions cut 4 bases from V and 1 base from J, with 7 bases between. The sequencing sample was made of naive CD4+ T cells from blood. This rearrangement joins TRBV18 to TRBJ2-5; no clear D. The sequence came from a woman aged 18-30 years in good health. The CDR3 region is CASSQQSQETQYF. The CDR3 nucleotides are TGTGCCAGCTCACAACAATCCCAAGAGACCCAGTACTTC. Full variable domain (missing parts from reference TRBV18 and TRBJ2-5): NAGVMQNPRHLVRRRGQEARLRCSPMKGHSHVYWYRQLPEEGLKFMVYLQKENIIDESGMPKERFSAEFPKEGPSILRIQQVVRGDSAAYFCASSQQSQETQYFGPGTRLLVL.